These T cell receptor beta chains were read from a single sample in a study of technical replicates of blood from several donors. Method: immunoSEQ multiplex PCR; TCRdb's copy keeps in-frame clones and lacks some. The profile covers about 62,000 clones, with under 90% appearing a single time and 4% to 5% taken by the ten largest. The material sequenced was PBMCs. All receptors come from a human donor in good health. Some clones in this sample may be carry-over from other donors' samples. The CDR3 runs from the conserved cysteine through the conserved F or W. The D gene is left open where the match is weak. Clone size is stated in some rows and not others, as once, few, many or a class when expanded.

>TRBV29-1|NA|TRBJ2-1|NA
CSARPGDWERNEQFF
TGCAGCGCCCGTCCAGGGGATTGGGAACGCAATGAGCAGTTCTTC
>TRBV19|NA|TRBJ1-2|NA
CASAAGGYTF
TGTGCCAGTGCGGCGGGTGGCTACACCTTC
>TRBV5-1|NA|TRBJ1-1|TRBD1
CASSGGRGPMNTEAFF
TGCGCCAGCAGCGGGGGCAGGGGGCCCATGAACACTGAAGCTTTCTTT
>TRBV19|NA|TRBJ1-2|TRBD1
CASSRQGQGAGYGYTF
TGTGCCAGTAGTAGACAAGGACAGGGGGCTGGCTATGGCTACACCTTC
>TRBV29-1|NA|TRBJ2-2|TRBD2
CSVGSYAGGTGELFF
TGCAGCGTTGGTTCCTACGCGGGGGGCACCGGGGAGCTGTTTTTT
>TRBV5-1|NA|TRBJ2-3|NA
CASSLGEGGDTQYF
TGCGCCAGCAGCTTGGGAGAGGGTGGAGATACGCAGTATTTT
>TRBV9|NA|TRBJ1-5|NA
CASSVFPGQPQHF
TGTGCCAGCAGCGTTTTCCCCGGGCAGCCCCAGCATTTT
>TRBV4-3|NA|TRBJ2-1|TRBD2
CASSQDRREDEQFF
TGCGCCAGCAGCCAAGATCGGCGGGAGGATGAGCAGTTCTTC
>TRBV7-2|NA|TRBJ2-7|TRBD2
CASRSTSGPSYEQYF
TGTGCCAGCAGGTCGACTAGCGGTCCTTCCTACGAGCAGTACTTC
>TRBV7-2|NA|TRBJ2-7|NA
CASSFYGLLGEQYF
TGTGCCAGCAGCTTTTACGGACTGCTCGGGGAGCAGTACTTC
>TRBV6-1|NA|TRBJ2-7|NA
CASSPRTAEYEQYF
TGTGCCAGCAGTCCGAGGACAGCTGAGTACGAGCAGTACTTC
>TRBV28|NA|TRBJ2-2|TRBD1
CASRTGGTGELFF
TGTGCCAGCCGGACAGGGGGCACCGGGGAGCTGTTTTTT
>TRBV7-2|NA|TRBJ2-1|TRBD2
CASSLVFGTNNEQFF
TGTGCCAGCAGCTTAGTCTTTGGGACTAACAATGAGCAGTTCTTC
>TRBV6-5|NA|TRBJ1-1|TRBD1
CASSKSITGGTEAFF
TGTGCCAGCAGTAAATCCATCACAGGGGGCACTGAAGCTTTCTTT
>TRBV7-3|NA|TRBJ2-1|TRBD2
CASSLGGSGEQFF
TGTGCCAGCAGCTTGGGCGGGAGTGGTGAGCAGTTCTTC
>TRBV5-4|NA|TRBJ1-2|TRBD1
CASSLANRGDGYTF
TGTGCCAGCAGCTTGGCCAACAGGGGAGATGGCTACACCTTC
>TRBV9|NA|TRBJ1-1|NA
CASSVVSNTEAFF
TGTGCCAGCAGCGTAGTATCGAACACTGAAGCTTTCTTT
>TRBV2|NA|TRBJ1-6|NA
CASNPGTLNSPLHF
TGTGCCAGCAATCCCGGGACTCTTAATTCACCCCTCCACTTT
>TRBV13|few|TRBJ2-7|NA
CASSLGRGSSYEQYF
TGTGCCAGCAGCTTAGGAAGGGGATCGTCCTACGAGCAGTACTTC
>TRBV27|NA|TRBJ1-4|NA
CASNHKDQGNRTNEKLFF
TGTGCCAGCAACCATAAAGACCAGGGGAACAGGACTAATGAAAAACTGTTTTTT
>TRBV7-2|NA|TRBJ2-7|NA
CASSLMSGHTYEQYF
TGTGCCAGCAGCTTAATGTCAGGGCATACCTACGAGCAGTACTTC
>TRBV11-2|NA|TRBJ2-1|NA
CASSPPSNNEQFF
TGTGCCAGCAGCCCACCTAGCAACAATGAGCAGTTCTTC
>TRBV11-2|NA|TRBJ2-7|NA
CASSLAYEQYF
TGTGCCAGCAGCCTAGCTTACGAGCAGTACTTC
>TRBV4-3|few|TRBJ2-7|NA
CASSQDFLPPSYEQYF
TGCGCCAGCAGCCAAGATTTCCTCCCTCCCTCCTACGAGCAGTACTTC